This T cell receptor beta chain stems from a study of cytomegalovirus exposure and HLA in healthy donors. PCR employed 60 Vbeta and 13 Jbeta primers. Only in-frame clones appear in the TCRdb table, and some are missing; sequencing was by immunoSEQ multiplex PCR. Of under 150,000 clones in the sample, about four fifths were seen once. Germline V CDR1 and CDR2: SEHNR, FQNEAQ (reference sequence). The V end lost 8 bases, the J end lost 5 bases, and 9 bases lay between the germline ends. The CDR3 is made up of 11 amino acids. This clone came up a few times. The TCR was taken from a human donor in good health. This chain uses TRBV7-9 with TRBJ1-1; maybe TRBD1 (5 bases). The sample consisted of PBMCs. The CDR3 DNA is TGTGCCAGCCGCGGGGCAACTGAAGCTTTCTTT. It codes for CASRGATEAFF.